This T cell receptor beta chain was profiled in a study of early stage breast cancer tumors. Points on this clone: Its antigen is undetermined.

Germline-derived CDR1 and CDR2 are MNHEY and SVGAGI. The CDR3 totals 15 residues. After removal of 6 bases from V and 4 bases from J, the junction contained 11 bases not matched to a gene. Assay: immunoSEQ multiplex PCR; the TCRdb copy retains only in-frame clones and omits some. The table lists 12,000 to 15,000 clones, approximately 84% of them singletons. The study's findings and limits: Tumors had approximately 2.5-fold higher T cell density and higher clonality than adjacent normal breast tissue. Commonly generated sequences made up most enriched TCRB sequences shared between patients.

This sequence joins TRBV6-5 and TRBJ1-2, with 7 bases that match TRBD1. This clonotype was sampled from a person aged 30-39 years with breast cancer. The source material was normal breast tissue next to the tumor. Here the CDR3 reads CASSSRQGLSYGYTF. CDR3 nucleotides: TGTGCCAGCAGCTCCCGACAGGGTTTGAGCTATGGCTACACCTTC.